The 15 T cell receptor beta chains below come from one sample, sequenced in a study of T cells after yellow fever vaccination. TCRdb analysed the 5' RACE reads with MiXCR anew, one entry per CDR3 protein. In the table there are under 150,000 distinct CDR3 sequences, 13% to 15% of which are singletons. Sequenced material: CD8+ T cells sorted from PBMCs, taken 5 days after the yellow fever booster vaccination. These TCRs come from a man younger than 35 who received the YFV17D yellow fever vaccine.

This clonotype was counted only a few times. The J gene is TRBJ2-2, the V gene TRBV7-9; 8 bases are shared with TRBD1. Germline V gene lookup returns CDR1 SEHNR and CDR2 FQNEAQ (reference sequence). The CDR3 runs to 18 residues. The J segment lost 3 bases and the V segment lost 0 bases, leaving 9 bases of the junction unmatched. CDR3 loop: CASSLAGQGHSHTGELFF. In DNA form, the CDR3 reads TGTGCCAGCAGCTTAGCAGGACAGGGCCATTCCCACACCGGGGAGCTGTTTTTT.

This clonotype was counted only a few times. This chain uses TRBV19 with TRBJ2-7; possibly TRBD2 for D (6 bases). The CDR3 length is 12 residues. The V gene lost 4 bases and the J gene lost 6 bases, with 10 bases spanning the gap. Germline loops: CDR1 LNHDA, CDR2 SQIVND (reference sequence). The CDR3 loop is CASSTQGGEQYF. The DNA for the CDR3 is TGTGCCAGTAGTACTCAGGGAGGCGAGCAGTACTTC.

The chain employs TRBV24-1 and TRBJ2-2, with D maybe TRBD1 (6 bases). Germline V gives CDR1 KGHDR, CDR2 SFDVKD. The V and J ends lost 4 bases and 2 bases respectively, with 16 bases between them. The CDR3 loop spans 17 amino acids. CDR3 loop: CATSEALGASNTGELFF. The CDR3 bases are TGTGCCACCAGTGAGGCCCTGGGGGCCTCTAACACCGGGGAGCTGTTTTTT.

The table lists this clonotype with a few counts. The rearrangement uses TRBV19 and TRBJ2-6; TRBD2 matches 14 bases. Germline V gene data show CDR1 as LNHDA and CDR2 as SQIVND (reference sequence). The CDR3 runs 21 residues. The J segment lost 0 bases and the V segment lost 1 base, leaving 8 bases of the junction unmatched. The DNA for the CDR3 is TGTGCCAGTAGTATAGGAGGGACTAGCGGGAGATACAGCTCTGGGGCCAACGTCCTGACTTTC. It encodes CASSIGGTSGRYSSGANVLTF.

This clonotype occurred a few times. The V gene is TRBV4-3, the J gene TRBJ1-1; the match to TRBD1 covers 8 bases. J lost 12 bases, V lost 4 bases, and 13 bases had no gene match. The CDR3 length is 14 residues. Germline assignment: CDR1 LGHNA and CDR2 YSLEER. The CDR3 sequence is CASSPSPGQVISFF. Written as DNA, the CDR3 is TGCGCCAGCAGCCCGTCCCCGGGACAGGTGATATCTTTCTTT.

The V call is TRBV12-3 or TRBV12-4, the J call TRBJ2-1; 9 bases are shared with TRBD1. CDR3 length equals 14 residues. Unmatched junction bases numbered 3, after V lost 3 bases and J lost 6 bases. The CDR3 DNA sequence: TGTGCCAGCAGTTTGGGGACAGGGTTCAATGAGCAGTTCTTC. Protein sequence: CASSLGTGFNEQFF.

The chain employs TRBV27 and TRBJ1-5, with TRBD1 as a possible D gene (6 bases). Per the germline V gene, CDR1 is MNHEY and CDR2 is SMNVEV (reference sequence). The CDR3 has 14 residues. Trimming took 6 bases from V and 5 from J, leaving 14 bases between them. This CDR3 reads CASREIQGDQPQHF. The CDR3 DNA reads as TGTGCCAGCAGAGAAATACAGGGCGATCAGCCCCAGCATTTT.

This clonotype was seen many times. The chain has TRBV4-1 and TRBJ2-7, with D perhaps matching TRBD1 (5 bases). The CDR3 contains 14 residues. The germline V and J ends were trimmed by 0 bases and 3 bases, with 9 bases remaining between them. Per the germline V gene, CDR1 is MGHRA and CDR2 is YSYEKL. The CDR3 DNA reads TGCGCCAGCAGCCAAGAACAGGACATCTACGAGCAGTACGTC. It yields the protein CASSQEQDIYEQYV.

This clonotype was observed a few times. CDR3 nucleotide sequence: TGCGCCAGCAGTGAGAAGGGCGGCTACACCTTC. Translation gives CASSEKGGYTF. The genes are TRBV10-1 and TRBJ1-2; no clear D gene. Germline V gives CDR1 WNHNN, CDR2 SYGVQD (reference sequence). V shed 2 bases and J shed 8 bases, with 6 bases lying between them. The CDR3 has 11 residues.

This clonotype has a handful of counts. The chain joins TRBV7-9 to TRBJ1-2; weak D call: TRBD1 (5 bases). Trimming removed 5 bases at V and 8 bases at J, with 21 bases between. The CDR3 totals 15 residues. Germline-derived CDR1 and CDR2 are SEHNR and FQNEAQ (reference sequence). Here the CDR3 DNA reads TGTGCCAGCAGCCCGGCGACGGAGGGGCCTCCGGGCTACACCTTC. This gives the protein CASSPATEGPPGYTF.

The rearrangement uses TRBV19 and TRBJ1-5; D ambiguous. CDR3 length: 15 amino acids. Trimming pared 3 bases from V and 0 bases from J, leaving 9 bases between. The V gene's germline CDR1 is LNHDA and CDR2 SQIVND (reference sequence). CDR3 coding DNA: TGTGCCAGTAGTATTACAGCGTATAGCAATCAGCCCCAGCATTTT. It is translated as CASSITAYSNQPQHF.

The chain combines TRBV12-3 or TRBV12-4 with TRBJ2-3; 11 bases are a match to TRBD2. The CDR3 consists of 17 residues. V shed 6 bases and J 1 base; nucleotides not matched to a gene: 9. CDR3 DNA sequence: TGTGCCAGCAGCCTATGGCCACTAGCGGGGGGCACAGATACGCAGTATTTT. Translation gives CASSLWPLAGGTDTQYF.

CDR3: CASRAAGGGNTEAFF. In DNA form, the CDR3 reads TGTGCCAGCAGAGCGGCCGGGGGCGGGAACACTGAAGCTTTCTTT. The chain links TRBV6-5 to TRBJ1-1, with D possibly TRBD1 on 6 matching bases. Germline V lookup: CDR1 MNHEY, CDR2 SVGAGI. This CDR3 is built from 15 residues. Trimming stripped 6 bases from V and 1 base from J, with 15 bases between.

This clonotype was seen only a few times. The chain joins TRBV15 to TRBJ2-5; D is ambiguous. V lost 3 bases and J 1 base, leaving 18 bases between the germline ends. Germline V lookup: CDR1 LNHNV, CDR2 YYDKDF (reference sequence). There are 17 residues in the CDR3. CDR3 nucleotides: TGTGCCACCAGCAGGAGGAGTATCCGGGTCCCCCAAGAGACCCAGTACTTC. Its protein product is CATSRRSIRVPQETQYF.

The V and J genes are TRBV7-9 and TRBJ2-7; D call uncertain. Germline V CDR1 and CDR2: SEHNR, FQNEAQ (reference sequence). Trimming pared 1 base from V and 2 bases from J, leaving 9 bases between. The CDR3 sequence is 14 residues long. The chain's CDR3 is CASSLGPSPYEQYF. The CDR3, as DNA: TGTGCCAGCAGCTTAGGTCCCAGCCCCTACGAGCAGTACTTC.